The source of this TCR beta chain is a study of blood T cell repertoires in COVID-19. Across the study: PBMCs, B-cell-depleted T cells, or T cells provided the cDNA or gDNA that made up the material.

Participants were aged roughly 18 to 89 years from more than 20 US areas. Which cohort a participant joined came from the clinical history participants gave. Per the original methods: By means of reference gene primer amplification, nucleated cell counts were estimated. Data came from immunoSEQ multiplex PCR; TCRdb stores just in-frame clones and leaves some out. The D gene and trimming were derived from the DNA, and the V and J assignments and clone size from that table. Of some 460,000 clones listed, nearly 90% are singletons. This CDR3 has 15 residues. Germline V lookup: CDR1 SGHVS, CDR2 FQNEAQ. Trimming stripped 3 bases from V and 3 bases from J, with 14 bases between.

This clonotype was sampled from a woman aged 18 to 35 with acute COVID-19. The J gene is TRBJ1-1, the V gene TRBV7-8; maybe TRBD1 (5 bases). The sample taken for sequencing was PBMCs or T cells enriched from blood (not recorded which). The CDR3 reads CASSFSQGGDTEAFF. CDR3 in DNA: TGTGCCAGCAGCTTTTCTCAGGGTGGTGACACTGAAGCTTTCTTT. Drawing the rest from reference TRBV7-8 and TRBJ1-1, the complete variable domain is GAGVSQSPRYKVAKRGQDVALRCDPISGHVSLFWYQQALGQGPEFLTYFQNEAQLDKSGLPSDRFFAERPEGSVSTLKIQRTQQEDSAVYLCASSFSQGGDTEAFFGQGTRLTVV.